This T cell receptor (beta chain) was identified during a study of cytotoxic CD8 clonotypes in ibrutinib-treated CLL. Points from the study as a whole: Sampling times (in sustained-remission versus progressing patients) were not the same.

To note about this clone: Its specificity is not known.

Frozen PBMC stocks contributed around 2 micrograms of genomic DNA to the TCR beta libraries. TCRdb's copy holds only in-frame clones and misses some; the assay was immunoSEQ multiplex PCR. The data show roughly 250,000 clones, roughly 74% seen once. Between the trimmed V and J ends, which lost 0 bases and 6 bases, there was a span of 15 bases. CDR1 is MGHRA and CDR2 is YSYEKL in the germline V gene. The CDR3 extends over 15 amino acids. The receptor's source is a human donor with chronic lymphocytic leukemia. The rearrangement joins TRBV4-1 to TRBJ2-7; D unclear. This specimen was PBMCs, taken after 24 months of ibrutinib treatment. The CDR3 nucleotides are TGCGCCAGCAGCCAAGAATCTCAGGTCAGAGGCGAGCAGTACTTC. This encodes CASSQESQVRGEQYF.